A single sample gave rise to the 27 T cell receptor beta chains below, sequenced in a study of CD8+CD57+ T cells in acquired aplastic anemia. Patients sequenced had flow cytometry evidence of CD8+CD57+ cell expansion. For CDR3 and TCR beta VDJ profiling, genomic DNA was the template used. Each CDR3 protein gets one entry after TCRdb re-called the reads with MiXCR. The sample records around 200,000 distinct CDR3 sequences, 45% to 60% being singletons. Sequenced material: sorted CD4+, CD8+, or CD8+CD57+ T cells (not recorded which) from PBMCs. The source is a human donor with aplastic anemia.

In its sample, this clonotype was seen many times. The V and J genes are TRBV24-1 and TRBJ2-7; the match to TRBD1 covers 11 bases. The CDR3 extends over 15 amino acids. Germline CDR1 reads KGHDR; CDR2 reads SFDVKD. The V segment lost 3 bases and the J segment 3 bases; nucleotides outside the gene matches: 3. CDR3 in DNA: TGTGCCACCAGTGATCCCGGGACAGGGGGCTACGAGCAGTACTTC. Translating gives CATSDPGTGGYEQYF.

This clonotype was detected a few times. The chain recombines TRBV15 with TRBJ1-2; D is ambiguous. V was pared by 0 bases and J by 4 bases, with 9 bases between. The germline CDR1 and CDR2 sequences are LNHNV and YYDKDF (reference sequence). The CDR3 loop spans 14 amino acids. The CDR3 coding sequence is TGTGCCACCAGCAGAGATCTGGGCCCCTATGGCTACACCTTC. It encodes CATSRDLGPYGYTF.

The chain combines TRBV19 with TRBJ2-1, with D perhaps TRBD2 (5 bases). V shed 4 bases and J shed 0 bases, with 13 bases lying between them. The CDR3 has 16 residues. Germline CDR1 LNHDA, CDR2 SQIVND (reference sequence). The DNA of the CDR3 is TGTGCCAGTAGTAGGGAGACGGGGAACTCCTACAATGAGCAGTTCTTC. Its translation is CASSRETGNSYNEQFF.

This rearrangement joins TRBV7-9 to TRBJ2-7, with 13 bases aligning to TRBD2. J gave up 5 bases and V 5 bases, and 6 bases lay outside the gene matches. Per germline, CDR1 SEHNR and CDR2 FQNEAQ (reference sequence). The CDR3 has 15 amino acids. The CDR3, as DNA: TGTGCCAGCAGCACTGGGACTAGCGGGAAGGACGAGCAGTACTTC. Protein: CASSTGTSGKDEQYF.

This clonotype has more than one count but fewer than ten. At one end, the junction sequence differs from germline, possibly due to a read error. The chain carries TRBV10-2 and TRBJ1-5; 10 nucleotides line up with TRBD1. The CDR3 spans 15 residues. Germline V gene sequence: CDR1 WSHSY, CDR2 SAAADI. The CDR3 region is CASSEPWTGGQPQHF. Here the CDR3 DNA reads TGCGCCAGCAGTGAGCCTTGGACAGGGGGTCAGCCTCAGCATTTT.

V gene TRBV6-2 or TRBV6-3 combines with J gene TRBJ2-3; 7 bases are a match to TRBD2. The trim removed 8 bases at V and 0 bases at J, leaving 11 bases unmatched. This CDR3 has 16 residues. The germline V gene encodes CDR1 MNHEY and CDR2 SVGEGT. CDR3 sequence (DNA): TGTGCCAGCCACCCAGCGGGGCCTTATAGCACAGATACGCAGTATTTT. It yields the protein CASHPAGPYSTDTQYF.

The DNA of the CDR3 is TGCTCTTCCAGTTTTACGAACACAGATACGCAGTATTTT. This translates into CSSSFTNTDTQYF. This rearrangement joins TRBV29-1 to TRBJ2-3; D ambiguous. The germline gives CDR1 SQVTM, CDR2 ANQGSEA. This CDR3 is 13 amino acids long.

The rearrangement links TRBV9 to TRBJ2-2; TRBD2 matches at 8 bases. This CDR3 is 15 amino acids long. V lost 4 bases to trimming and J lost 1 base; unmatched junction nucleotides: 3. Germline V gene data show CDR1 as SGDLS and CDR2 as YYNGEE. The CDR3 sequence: CASSFGRENTGELFF. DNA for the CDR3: TGTGCCAGCAGCTTCGGGAGGGAGAACACCGGGGAGCTGTTTTTT. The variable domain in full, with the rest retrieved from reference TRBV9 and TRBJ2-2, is DSGVTQTPKHLITATGQRVTLRCSPRSGDLSVYWYQQSLDQGLQFLIQYYNGEERAKGNILERFSAQQFPDLHSELNLSSLELGDSALYFCASSFGRENTGELFFGEGSRLTVL.

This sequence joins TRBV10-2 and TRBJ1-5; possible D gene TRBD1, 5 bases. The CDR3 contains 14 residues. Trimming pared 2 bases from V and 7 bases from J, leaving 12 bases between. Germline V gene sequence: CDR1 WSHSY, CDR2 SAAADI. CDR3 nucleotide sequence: TGCGCCAGCAGTGAGCGCGGATCAGGGCAGCCCCAGCATTTT. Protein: CASSERGSGQPQHF.

This chain's CDR3 is CATSDLRTGWGTQYF. As DNA, the CDR3 is TGTGCCACCAGTGATTTACGGACAGGGTGGGGGACCCAGTACTTC. V usage is TRBV24-1 and J usage is TRBJ2-5; 8 nucleotides align to TRBD1. Per germline, CDR1 KGHDR and CDR2 SFDVKD. The CDR3 has 15 amino acids. With V trimmed by 1 base and J by 7 bases, 7 bases remained unmatched.

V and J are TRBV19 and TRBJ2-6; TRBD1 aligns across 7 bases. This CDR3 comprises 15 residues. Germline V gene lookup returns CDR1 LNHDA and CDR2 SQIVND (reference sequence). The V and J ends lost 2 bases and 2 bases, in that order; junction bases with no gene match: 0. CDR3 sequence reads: CASSITGAGANVLTF. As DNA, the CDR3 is TGTGCCAGTAGTATAACAGGGGCTGGGGCCAACGTCCTGACTTTC.

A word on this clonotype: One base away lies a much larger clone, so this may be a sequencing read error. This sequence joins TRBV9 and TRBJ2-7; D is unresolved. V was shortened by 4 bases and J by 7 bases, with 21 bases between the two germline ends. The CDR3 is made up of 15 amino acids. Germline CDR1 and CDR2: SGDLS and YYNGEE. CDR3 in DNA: TGTGCCAGCAGCCCCTTAGCTGAAACCTACAATGAGCAGTACTTC. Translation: CASSPLAETYNEQYF.

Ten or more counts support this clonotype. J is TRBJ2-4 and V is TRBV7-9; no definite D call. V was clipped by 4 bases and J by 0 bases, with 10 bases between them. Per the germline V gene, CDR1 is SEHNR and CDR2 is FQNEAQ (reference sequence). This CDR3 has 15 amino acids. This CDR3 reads CASSWVALAKNIQYF. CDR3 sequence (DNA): TGTGCCAGCAGCTGGGTGGCTCTAGCCAAAAACATTCAGTACTTC.

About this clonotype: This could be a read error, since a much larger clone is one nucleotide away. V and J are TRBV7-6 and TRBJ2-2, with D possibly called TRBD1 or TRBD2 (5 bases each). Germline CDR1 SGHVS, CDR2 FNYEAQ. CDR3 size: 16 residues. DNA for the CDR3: TGTGCCAGCAGCAACACCTGGGGCGCGAACACCGGGGAGCCGTTTTTT. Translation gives CASSNTWGANTGEPFF. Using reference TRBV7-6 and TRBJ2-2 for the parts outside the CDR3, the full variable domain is GAGVSQSPRYKVTKRGQDVALRCDPISGHVSLYWYRQALGQGPEFLTYFNYEAQQDKSGLPNDRFSAERPEGSISTLTIQRTEQRDSAMYRCASSNTWGANTGEPFFGEGSRLTVL.

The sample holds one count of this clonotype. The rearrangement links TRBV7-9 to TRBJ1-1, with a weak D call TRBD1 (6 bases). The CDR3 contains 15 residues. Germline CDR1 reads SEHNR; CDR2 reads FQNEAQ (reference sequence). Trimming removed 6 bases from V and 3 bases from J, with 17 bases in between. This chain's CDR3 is CASRQGWGEDTEAFF. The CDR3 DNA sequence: TGTGCCAGCAGACAGGGTTGGGGAGAGGACACTGAAGCTTTCTTT.

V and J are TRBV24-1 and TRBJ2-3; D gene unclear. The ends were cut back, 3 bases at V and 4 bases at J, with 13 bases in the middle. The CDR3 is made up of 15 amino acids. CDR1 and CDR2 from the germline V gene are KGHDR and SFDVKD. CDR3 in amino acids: CATSDSVLGADTQYF. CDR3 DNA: TGTGCCACCAGTGATAGTGTCTTAGGCGCAGATACGCAGTATTTT.

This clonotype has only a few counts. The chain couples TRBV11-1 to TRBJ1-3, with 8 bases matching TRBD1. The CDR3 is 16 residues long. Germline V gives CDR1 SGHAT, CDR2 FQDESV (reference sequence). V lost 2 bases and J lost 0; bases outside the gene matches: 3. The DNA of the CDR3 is TGTGCCAGCAGCTTACGGGACAGGATCTCTGGAAACACCATATATTTT. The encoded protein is CASSLRDRISGNTIYF.

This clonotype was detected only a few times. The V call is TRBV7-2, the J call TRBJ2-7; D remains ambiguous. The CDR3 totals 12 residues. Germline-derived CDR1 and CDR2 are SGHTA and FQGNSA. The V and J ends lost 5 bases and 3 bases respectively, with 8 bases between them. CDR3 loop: CASSANSYEQYF. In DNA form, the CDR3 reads TGTGCCAGCAGCGCCAACAGCTACGAGCAGTACTTC.

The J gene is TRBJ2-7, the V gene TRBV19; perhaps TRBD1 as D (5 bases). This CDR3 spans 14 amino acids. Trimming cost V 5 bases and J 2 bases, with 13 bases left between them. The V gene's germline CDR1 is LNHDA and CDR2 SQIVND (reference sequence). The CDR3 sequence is CASSLRGRTYEQYF. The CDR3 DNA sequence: TGTGCCAGTAGTTTAAGGGGTAGAACCTACGAGCAGTACTTC.

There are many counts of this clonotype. CDR3 nucleotides: TGTGCCAGCAGCCAGACAGGGGACGAGCAGTACTTC. It encodes CASSQTGDEQYF. The chain has TRBV28 and TRBJ2-7; 8 bases agree with TRBD1. The CDR3 contains 12 residues. V shed 6 bases, J shed 5 bases, and the junction held 3 bases outside the gene matches. Germline lookup yields CDR1 MDHEN and CDR2 SYDVKM. The entire variable domain, with the rest obtained from reference TRBV28 and TRBJ2-7, is as follows: DVKVTQSSRYLVKRTGEKVFLECVQDMDHENMFWYRQDPGLGLRLIYFSYDVKMKEKGDIPEGYSVSREKKERFSLILESASTNQTSMYLCASSQTGDEQYFGPGTRLTVT.

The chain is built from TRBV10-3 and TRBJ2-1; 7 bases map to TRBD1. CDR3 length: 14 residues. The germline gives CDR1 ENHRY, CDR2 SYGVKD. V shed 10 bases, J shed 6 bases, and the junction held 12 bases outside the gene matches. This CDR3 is CASQQRWDSNEQFF. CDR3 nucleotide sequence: TGTGCCAGTCAGCAGAGGTGGGACAGCAATGAGCAGTTCTTC.

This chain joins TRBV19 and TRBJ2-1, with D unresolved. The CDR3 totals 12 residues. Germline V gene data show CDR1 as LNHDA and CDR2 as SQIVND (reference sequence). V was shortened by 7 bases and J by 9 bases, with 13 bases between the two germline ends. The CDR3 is CASKRQYGEQFF. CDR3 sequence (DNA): TGTGCCAGTAAGAGGCAATACGGTGAGCAGTTCTTC.

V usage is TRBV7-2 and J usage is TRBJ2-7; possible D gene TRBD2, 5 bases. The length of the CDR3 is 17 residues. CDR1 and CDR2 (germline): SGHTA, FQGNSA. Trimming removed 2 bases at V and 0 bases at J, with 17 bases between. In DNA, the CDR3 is TGTGCCAGCAGCTTATCCCCAAGCGGATTGAGCTCCTACGAGCAGTACTTC. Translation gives CASSLSPSGLSSYEQYF.

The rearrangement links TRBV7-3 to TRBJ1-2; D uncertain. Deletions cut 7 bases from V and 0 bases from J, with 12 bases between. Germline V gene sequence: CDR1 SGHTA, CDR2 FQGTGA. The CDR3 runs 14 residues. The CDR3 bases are TGTGCCAGCACCCCCACAGCCACTAACTATGGCTACACCTTC. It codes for CASTPTATNYGYTF. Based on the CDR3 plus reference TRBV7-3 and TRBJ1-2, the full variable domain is GAGVSQTPSNKVTEKGKYVELRCDPISGHTALYWYRQSLGQGPEFLIYFQGTGAADDSGLPNDRFFAVRPEGSVSTLKIQRTERGDSAVYLCASTPTATNYGYTFGSGTRLTVV.

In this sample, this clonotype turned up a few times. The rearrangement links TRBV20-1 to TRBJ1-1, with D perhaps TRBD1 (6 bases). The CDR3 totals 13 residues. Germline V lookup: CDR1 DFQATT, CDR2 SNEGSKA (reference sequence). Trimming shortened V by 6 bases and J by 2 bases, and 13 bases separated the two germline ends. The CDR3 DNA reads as TGCAGTGCCCTACAGGGAGGCAACACTGAAGCTTTCTTT. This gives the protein CSALQGGNTEAFF.

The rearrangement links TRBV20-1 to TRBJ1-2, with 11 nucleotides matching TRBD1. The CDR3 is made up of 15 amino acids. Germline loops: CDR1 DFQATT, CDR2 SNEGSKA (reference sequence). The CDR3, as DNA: TGCACCGTAAGGGGACAGGGGGAAATTTCCTATGGCTACACCTTC. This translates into CTVRGQGEISYGYTF.

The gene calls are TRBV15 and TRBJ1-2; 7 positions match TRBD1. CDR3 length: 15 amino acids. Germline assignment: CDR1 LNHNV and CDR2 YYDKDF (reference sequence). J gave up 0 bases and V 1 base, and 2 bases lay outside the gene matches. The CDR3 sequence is CATSRGQGANYGYTF. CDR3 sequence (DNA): TGTGCCACCAGCAGAGGGCAGGGGGCTAACTATGGCTACACCTTC.